The rows below give T cell receptor beta chains drawn from one sample of a study of blood T cell repertoires in COVID-19. TCRdb keeps only in-frame clones here, not all; method: immunoSEQ multiplex PCR. The repertoire has 270,000 or so clones, around 82% of them found once; the top ten carry 3.1%. Sequencing was performed on peripheral blood. The source is a young woman with acute or convalescent COVID-19. Each CDR3 is given with its conserved first and last residue. D genes are given only for firm matches. Where a row states a size, it is once, few, many or the class of an expanded clone; other rows omit it.

NA	TRBJ2-1	NA	TRBV19	CASCGQGSNEQFF	TGTGCCAGTTGTGGGCAGGGGAGCAATGAGCAGTTCTTC
NA	TRBJ1-2	NA	TRBV7-2	CASSPRPTGSGSYGYTF	TGTGCCAGCAGCCCACGGCCTACAGGGAGTGGTAGCTATGGCTACACCTTC
once	TRBJ1-5	NA	TRBV30	CAWSVGWGHQPQHF	TGTGCCTGGAGTGTGGGTTGGGGGCATCAGCCCCAGCATTTT
NA	TRBJ1-1	NA	TRBV19	CASNPPGTTTMNTEAFF	TGTGCCAGTAACCCCCCGGGAACCACGACCATGAACACTGAAGCTTTCTTT
NA	TRBJ2-6	NA	TRBV6-4	CASSDSAAGANVLTF	TGTGCCAGCAGTGACTCTGCAGCTGGGGCCAACGTCCTGACTTTC
NA	TRBJ1-4	NA	TRBV7-2	CASSLQAATNEKLFF	TGTGCCAGCAGCCTCCAAGCTGCAACTAATGAAAAACTGTTTTTT
few	TRBJ1-5	NA	TRBV28	CASSPSPGLGGVDQPQHF	TGTGCCAGCAGTCCTTCCCCAGGGCTCGGGGGGGTGGATCAGCCCCAGCATTTT
NA	TRBJ2-2	TRBD2	TRBV18	CASSSGTSGTNTGELFF	TGTGCCAGCTCTTCCGGGACTAGCGGCACGAACACCGGGGAGCTGTTTTTT
NA	TRBJ2-3	TRBD2	TRBV4-3	CASSQVGLAGGRDTQYF	TGCGCCAGCAGCCAAGTCGGACTAGCGGGAGGGAGGGATACGCAGTATTTT
NA	TRBJ1-1	TRBD1	TRBV30	CASRRQGDTEAFF	TGTGCCTCTCGACGACAGGGGGACACTGAAGCTTTCTTT
few	TRBJ1-2	NA	TRBV6-5	CASSYLAGANYGYTF	TGTGCCAGCAGTTACCTGGCAGGGGCTAACTATGGCTACACCTTC
NA	TRBJ1-5	NA	TRBV30	CAWAPQSDGPQHF	TGTGCCTGGGCCCCACAGTCCGATGGGCCCCAGCATTTT
NA	TRBJ1-2	NA	TRBV5-4	CASSLLGHGYTF	TGTGCCAGCAGCTTGCTGGGGCATGGCTACACCTTC
NA	TRBJ2-1	TRBD2	TRBV7-9	CASSLVVTSGKNEQFF	TGTGCCAGCAGCTTAGTTGTGACTAGCGGGAAGAATGAGCAGTTCTTC
NA	TRBJ1-1	TRBD1	TRBV11-3	CASSTPSPEDRMNTEAFF	TGTGCCAGCAGCACGCCTAGCCCAGAGGACAGGATGAACACTGAAGCTTTCTTT
NA	TRBJ2-5	TRBD2	TRBV5-5	CASRPGLAIETQYF	TGTGCCAGCCGACCGGGACTAGCGATAGAGACCCAGTACTTC
NA	TRBJ2-7	NA	TRBV2	CASSVNYEQYF	TGTGCCAGCAGTGTTAACTACGAGCAGTACTTC
NA	TRBJ1-4	TRBD1	TRBV11-2	CASSPKTGDNEKLFF	TGTGCCAGCAGCCCTAAGACAGGGGATAATGAAAAACTGTTTTTT
NA	TRBJ1-2	NA	TRBV11-3	CASSSGYGYTF	TGTGCCAGCAGCTCAGGTTATGGCTACACCTTC
NA	TRBJ1-2	TRBD1	TRBV20-1	CSASLLTGQINYGYTF	TGCAGTGCTAGTTTATTAACGGGACAGATTAACTATGGCTACACCTTC
few	TRBJ1-6	TRBD1	TRBV7-8	CASSRGQGRDSPLHF	TGTGCCAGCAGCCGGGGACAGGGGAGGGATTCACCCCTCCACTTT
NA	TRBJ2-7	TRBD1	TRBV11-1	CASSTRTGVSYEQYF	TGTGCCAGCAGCACTCGGACAGGGGTTTCCTACGAGCAGTACTTC
once	TRBJ2-1	TRBD2	TRBV29-1	CSVEIEPGTSGYYEQFF	TGCAGCGTTGAAATCGAGCCCGGGACTAGCGGGTACTATGAGCAGTTCTTC
NA	TRBJ1-2	NA	TRBV7-2	CASSLLRWGYTF	TGTGCCAGCAGCTTATTACGGTGGGGCTACACCTTC
few	TRBJ1-2	NA	TRBV27	CASRGTTTNSYGYTF	TGTGCCAGCAGGGGGACAACAACTAACTCCTATGGCTACACCTTC
NA	TRBJ2-7	TRBD1	TRBV7-9	CASSFTGGNEQYF	TGTGCCAGCAGCTTTACAGGGGGAAACGAGCAGTACTTC
NA	TRBJ1-4	NA	TRBV2	CASTLQGSNEKLFF	TGTGCCAGCACCTTACAGGGAAGCAATGAAAAACTGTTTTTT
NA	TRBJ1-2	NA	TRBV29-1	CSVPGTSYGYTF	TGCAGCGTGCCCGGGACATCCTATGGCTACACCTTC
few	TRBJ2-2	TRBD2	TRBV19	CASSPILAGNPGELFF	TGTGCCAGTAGTCCTATACTAGCGGGAAATCCCGGGGAGCTGTTTTTT
NA	TRBJ1-6	NA	TRBV14	CASSQVLYSPLHF	TGTGCCAGCAGCCAAGTTCTATATTCACCCCTCCACTTT
many	TRBJ1-1	NA	TRBV19	CASSSLLTELGTEAFF	TGTGCCAGTAGTTCCCTTCTGACAGAGTTGGGAACTGAAGCTTTCTTT
NA	TRBJ1-4	NA	TRBV7-9	CASSLHLGATNEKLFF	TGTGCCAGCAGCTTACACCTCGGTGCAACTAATGAAAAACTGTTTTTT
NA	TRBJ1-6	TRBD1	TRBV30	CARGTEYNSPLHF	TGTGCCCGCGGGACAGAATATAATTCACCCCTCCACTTT
NA	TRBJ2-1	TRBD1	TRBV3-1/TRBV3-2	CASSQEPGQREQFF	TGTGCCAGCAGCCAAGAACCGGGACAGCGTGAGCAGTTCTTC
NA	TRBJ2-1	TRBD2	TRBV9	CASSSAGVGNEQFF	TGTGCCAGCAGCTCTGCGGGAGTAGGAAATGAGCAGTTCTTC
NA	TRBJ1-4	TRBD1	TRBV5-5	CASSRGQDNNEKLFF	TGTGCCAGCAGCCGGGGACAGGACAATAATGAAAAACTGTTTTTT
NA	TRBJ1-4	TRBD1	TRBV6-5	CASSPGQGRRKLFF	TGTGCCAGCAGCCCGGGACAGGGACGTCGGAAACTGTTTTTT
NA	TRBJ2-3	TRBD2	TRBV14	CASSQGTAGGTDTQYF	TGTGCCAGCAGCCAAGGAACCGCGGGAGGCACGGATACGCAGTATTTT
NA	TRBJ1-5	NA	TRBV27	CASSPIGQTNSNQPQHF	TGTGCCAGCAGCCCCATTGGACAGACCAATAGCAATCAGCCCCAGCATTTT
NA	TRBJ2-7	TRBD2	TRBV2	CASSGRSGSVYEQYF	TGTGCCAGCAGTGGGCGAAGCGGGAGCGTCTACGAGCAGTACTTC
NA	TRBJ2-1	TRBD2	TRBV6-4	CASSDSGLADYNEQFF	TGTGCCAGCAGTGACTCTGGACTAGCGGATTACAATGAGCAGTTCTTC
NA	TRBJ2-3	NA	TRBV5-6	CASSLTGVISTDTQYF	TGTGCCAGCAGCTTGACCGGGGTGATAAGCACAGATACGCAGTATTTT
NA	TRBJ2-3	TRBD1	TRBV28	CASSLWTGSSTDTQYF	TGTGCCAGCAGTTTATGGACAGGGTCTAGCACAGATACGCAGTATTTT
once	TRBJ1-2	NA	TRBV4-3	CASSQDRPLSDGYTF	TGCGCCAGCAGCCAAGATCGCCCCCTCAGCGATGGCTACACCTTC
NA	TRBJ1-5	TRBD1	TRBV7-8	CASSFQGDSNQPQHF	TGTGCCAGCAGCTTTCAGGGGGATAGCAATCAGCCCCAGCATTTT
NA	TRBJ2-7	NA	TRBV11-2	CASSLVQGRIYEQYF	TGTGCCAGCAGCTTAGTCCAGGGCCGAATCTACGAGCAGTACTTC
NA	TRBJ2-7	NA	TRBV29-1	CSVAGGSSYEQYF	TGCAGCGTTGCAGGGGGGTCTAGCTACGAGCAGTACTTC
NA	TRBJ1-3	NA	TRBV3-1/TRBV3-2	CASSPASGGAGNTIYF	TGTGCCAGCAGCCCCGCCTCGGGAGGGGCTGGAAACACCATATATTTT